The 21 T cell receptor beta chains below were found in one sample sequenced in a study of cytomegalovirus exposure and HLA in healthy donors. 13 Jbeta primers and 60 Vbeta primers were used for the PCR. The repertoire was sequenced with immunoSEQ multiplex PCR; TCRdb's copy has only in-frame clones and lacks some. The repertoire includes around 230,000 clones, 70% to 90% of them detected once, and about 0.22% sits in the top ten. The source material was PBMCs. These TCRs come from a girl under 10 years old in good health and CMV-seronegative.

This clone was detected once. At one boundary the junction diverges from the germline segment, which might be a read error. The CDR3 DNA is TGTTCCAGCAGCTTAGAGCGCTACGAGCAGTACTTC. As protein: CSSSLERYEQYF. The chain employs TRBV7-9 and TRBJ2-7; D is ambiguous. The CDR3 runs 12 residues. The germline V gene has CDR1 SEHNR and CDR2 FQNEAQ (reference sequence).

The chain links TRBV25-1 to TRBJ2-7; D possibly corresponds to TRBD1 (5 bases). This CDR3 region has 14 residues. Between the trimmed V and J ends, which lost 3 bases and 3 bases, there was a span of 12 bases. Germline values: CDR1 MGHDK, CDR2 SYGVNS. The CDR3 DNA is TGTGCCAGCAGTGATAGGTACAGGAGCTACGAGCAGTACTTC. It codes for CASSDRYRSYEQYF.

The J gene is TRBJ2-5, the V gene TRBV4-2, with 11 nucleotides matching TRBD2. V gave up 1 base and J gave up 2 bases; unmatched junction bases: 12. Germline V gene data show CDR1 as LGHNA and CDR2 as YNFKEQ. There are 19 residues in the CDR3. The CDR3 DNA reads TGTGCCAGCAGCCAAGTTCCCTCCACTAGCGGGGGTGCGCAAGAGACCCAGTACTTC. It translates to CASSQVPSTSGGAQETQYF.

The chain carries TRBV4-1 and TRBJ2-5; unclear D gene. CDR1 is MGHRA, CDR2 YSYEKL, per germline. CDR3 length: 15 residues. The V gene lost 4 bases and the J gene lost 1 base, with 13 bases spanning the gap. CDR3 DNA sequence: TGCGCCAGCAGCCCCGCGTGGGCCCCCCAAGAGACCCAGTACTTC. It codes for CASSPAWAPQETQYF.

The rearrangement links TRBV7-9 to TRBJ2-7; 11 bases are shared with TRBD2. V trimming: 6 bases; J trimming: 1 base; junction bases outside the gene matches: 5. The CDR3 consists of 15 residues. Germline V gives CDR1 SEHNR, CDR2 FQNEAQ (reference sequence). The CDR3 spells CASSFLAGGSYEQYF. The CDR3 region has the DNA TGTGCCAGCAGTTTTCTAGCGGGAGGATCCTACGAGCAGTACTTC.

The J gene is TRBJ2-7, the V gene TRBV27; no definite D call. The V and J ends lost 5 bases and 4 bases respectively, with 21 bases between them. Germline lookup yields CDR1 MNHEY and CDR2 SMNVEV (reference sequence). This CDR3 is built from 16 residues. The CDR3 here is CASSPRVRFQRYEQYF. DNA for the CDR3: TGTGCCAGCAGTCCCCGCGTCCGATTCCAACGGTACGAGCAGTACTTC.

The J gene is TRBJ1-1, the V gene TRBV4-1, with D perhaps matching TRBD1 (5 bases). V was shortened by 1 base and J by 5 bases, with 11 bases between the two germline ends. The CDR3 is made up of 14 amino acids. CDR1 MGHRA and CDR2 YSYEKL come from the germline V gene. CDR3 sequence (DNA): TGCGCCAGCAGCCAAGTTGCGGGGGGGACTGAAGCTTTCTTT. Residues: CASSQVAGGTEAFF.

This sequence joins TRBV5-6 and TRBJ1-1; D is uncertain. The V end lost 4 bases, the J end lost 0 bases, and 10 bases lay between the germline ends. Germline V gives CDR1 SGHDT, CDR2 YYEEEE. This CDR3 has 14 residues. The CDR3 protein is CASSRRGMNTEAFF. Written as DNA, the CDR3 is TGTGCCAGCAGCCGCAGAGGGATGAACACTGAAGCTTTCTTT.

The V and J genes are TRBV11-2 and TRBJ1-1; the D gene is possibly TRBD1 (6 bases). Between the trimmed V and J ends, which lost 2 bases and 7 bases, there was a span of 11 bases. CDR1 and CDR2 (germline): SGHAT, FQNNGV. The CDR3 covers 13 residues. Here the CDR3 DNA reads TGTGCCAGCAGCTTAACCGACAGGTTTGAAGCTTTCTTT. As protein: CASSLTDRFEAFF.

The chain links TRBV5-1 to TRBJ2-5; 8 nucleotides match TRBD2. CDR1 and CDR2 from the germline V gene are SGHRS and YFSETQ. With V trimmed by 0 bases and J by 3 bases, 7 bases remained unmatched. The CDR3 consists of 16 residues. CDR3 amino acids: CASSLEDPAGEETQYF. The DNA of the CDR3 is TGCGCCAGCAGCTTGGAAGACCCAGCGGGGGAAGAGACCCAGTACTTC.

CDR3 residues: CSVEDGSRQGLGELFF. CDR3 in DNA: TGCAGCGTTGAAGATGGTTCCCGACAGGGGCTCGGGGAGCTGTTTTTT. This chain uses TRBV29-1 with TRBJ2-2, with 8 nucleotides matching TRBD1. J gave up 7 bases and V 0 bases, and 10 bases lay outside the gene matches. This CDR3 is built from 16 residues. Germline loops: CDR1 SQVTM, CDR2 ANQGSEA.

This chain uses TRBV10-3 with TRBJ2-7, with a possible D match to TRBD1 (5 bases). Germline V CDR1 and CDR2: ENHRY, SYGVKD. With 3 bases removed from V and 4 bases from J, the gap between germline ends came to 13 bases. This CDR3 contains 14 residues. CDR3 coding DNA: TGTGCCATCAGTGATGGGGCAGGGCCGTACGAGCAGTACTTC. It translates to CAISDGAGPYEQYF.

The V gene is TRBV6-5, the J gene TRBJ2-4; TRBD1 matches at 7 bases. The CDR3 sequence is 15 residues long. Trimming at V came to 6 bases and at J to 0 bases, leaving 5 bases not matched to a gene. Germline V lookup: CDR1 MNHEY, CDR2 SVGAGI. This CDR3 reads CASSQGVVAKNIQYF. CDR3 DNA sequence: TGTGCCAGCAGCCAGGGGGTGGTAGCCAAAAACATTCAGTACTTC.

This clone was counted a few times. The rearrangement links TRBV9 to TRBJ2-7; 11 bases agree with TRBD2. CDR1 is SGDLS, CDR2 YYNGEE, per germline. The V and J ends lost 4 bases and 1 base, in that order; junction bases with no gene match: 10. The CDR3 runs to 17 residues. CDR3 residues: CASSLTSGAYYSYEQYF. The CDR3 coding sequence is TGTGCCAGCAGCCTGACTAGCGGGGCCTATTATTCCTACGAGCAGTACTTC. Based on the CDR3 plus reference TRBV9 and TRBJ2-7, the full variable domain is DSGVTQTPKHLITATGQRVTLRCSPRSGDLSVYWYQQSLDQGLQFLIQYYNGEERAKGNILERFSAQQFPDLHSELNLSSLELGDSALYFCASSLTSGAYYSYEQYFGPGTRLTVT.

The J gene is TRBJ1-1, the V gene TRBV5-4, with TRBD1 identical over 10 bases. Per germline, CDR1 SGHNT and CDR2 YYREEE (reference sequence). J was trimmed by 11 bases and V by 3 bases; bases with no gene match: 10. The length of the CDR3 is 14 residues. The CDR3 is CASSWGGTGAGAFF. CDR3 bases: TGTGCCAGCAGCTGGGGAGGGACAGGGGCGGGGGCTTTCTTT.

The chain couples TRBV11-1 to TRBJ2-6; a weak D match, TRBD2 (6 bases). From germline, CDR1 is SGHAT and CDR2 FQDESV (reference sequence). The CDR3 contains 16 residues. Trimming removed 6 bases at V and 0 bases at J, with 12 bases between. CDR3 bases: TGTGCCAGCAGTTTGGGACTTACCTCTGGGGCCAACGTCCTGACTTTC. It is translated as CASSLGLTSGANVLTF.

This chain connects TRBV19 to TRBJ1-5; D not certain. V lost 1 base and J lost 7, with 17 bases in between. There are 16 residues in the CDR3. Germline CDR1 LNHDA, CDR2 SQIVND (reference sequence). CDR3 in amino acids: CASSIGAWESVQPQHF. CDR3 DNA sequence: TGTGCCAGTAGTATAGGAGCCTGGGAGTCGGTCCAGCCCCAGCATTTT. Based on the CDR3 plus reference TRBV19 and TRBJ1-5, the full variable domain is DGGITQSPKYLFRKEGQNVTLSCEQNLNHDAMYWYRQDPGQGLRLIYYSQIVNDFQKGDIAEGYSVSREKKESFPLTVTSAQKNPTAFYLCASSIGAWESVQPQHFGDGTRLSIL.

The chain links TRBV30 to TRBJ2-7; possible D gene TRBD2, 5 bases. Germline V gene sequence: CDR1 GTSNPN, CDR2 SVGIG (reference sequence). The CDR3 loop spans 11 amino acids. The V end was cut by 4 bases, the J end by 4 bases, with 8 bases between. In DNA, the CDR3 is TGTGCCTGGACCCCGGGGTACGAGCAGTACTTC. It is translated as CAWTPGYEQYF.

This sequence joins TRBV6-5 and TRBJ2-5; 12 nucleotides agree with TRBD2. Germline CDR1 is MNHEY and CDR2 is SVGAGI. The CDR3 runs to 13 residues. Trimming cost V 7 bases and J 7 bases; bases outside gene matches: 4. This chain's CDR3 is CASKPTSGGTQYF. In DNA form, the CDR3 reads TGTGCCAGCAAGCCGACTAGCGGGGGGACCCAGTACTTC.

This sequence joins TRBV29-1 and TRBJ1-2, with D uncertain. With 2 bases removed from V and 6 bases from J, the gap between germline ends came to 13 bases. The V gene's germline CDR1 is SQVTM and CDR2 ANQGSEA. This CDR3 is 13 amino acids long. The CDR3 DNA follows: TGCAGCGTTGAAATTTTTGCAGGAAATGGCTACACCTTC. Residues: CSVEIFAGNGYTF.

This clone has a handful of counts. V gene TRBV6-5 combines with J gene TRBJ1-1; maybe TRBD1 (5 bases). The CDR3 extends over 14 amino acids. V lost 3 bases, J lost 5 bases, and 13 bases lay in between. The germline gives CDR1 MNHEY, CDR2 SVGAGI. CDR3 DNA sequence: TGTGCCAGCAGTTATGCAGGGATGGGGACTGAAGCTTTCTTT. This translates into CASSYAGMGTEAFF.